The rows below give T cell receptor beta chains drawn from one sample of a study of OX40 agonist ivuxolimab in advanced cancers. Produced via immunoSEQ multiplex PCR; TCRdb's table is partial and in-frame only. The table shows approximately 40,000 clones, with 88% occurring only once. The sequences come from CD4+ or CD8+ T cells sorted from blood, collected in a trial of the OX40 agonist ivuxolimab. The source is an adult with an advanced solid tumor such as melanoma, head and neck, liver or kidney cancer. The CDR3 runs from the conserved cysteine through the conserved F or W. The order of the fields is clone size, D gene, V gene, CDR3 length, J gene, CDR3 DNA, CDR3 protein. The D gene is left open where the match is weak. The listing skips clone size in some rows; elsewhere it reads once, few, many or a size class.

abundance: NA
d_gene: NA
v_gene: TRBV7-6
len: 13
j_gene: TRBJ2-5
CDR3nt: TGTGCCAGCATCCCCCGGGGTACGGAGACCCAGTACTTC
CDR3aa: CASIPRGTETQYF

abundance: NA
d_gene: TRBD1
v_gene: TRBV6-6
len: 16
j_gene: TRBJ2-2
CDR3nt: TGTGCCAGCAGTTCCCGACAGGGGTGGAACACCGGGGAGCTGTTTTTT
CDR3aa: CASSSRQGWNTGELFF

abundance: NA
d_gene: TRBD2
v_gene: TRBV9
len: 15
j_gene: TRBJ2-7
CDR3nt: TGTGCCAGCAGCGTAGGACTAGCGGGAACCTACGAGCAGTACTTC
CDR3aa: CASSVGLAGTYEQYF

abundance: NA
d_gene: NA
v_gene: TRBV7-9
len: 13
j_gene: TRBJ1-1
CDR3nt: TGTGCCAGCAGCTTAGCTCCAATCACTGAAGCTTTCTTT
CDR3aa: CASSLAPITEAFF

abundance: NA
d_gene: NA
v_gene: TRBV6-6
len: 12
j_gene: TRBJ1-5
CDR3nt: TGTGCCAGCAGGACATCGAATCAGCCCCAGCATTTT
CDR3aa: CASRTSNQPQHF

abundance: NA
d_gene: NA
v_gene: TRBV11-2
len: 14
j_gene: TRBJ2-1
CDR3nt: TGTGCCAGCAGCTTCGGCAGGAGCTACAATGAGCAGTTCTTC
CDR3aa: CASSFGRSYNEQFF

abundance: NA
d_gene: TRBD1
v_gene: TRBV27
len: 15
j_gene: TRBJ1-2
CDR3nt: TGTGCCAGCAGTCCGACAGGGCAGTTTGGCTATGGCTACACCTTC
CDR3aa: CASSPTGQFGYGYTF

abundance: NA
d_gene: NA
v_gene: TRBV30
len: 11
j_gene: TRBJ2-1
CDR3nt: TGTGCCTCGGACAGAGCTAATGAGCAGTTCTTC
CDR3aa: CASDRANEQFF

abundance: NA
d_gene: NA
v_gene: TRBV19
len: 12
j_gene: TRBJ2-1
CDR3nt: TGTGCCAGTAGCTCGGGTGTCCTTGAGCAGTTCTTC
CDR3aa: CASSSGVLEQFF

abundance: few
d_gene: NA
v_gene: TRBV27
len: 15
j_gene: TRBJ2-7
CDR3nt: TGTGCCAGCTCGTTTGGCCAGAGCCCTTCCTACGAGCAGTACTTC
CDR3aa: CASSFGQSPSYEQYF

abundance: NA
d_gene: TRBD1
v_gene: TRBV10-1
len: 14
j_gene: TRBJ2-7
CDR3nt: TGCGCCAGCAGTGTTGGGACAGGGCCCTACGAGCAGTACTTC
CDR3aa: CASSVGTGPYEQYF

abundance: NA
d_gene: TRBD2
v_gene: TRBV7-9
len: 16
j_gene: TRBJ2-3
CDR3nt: TGTGCCAGCAGCCATACTAGCGGGGGGAGCACAGATACGCAGTATTTT
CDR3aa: CASSHTSGGSTDTQYF

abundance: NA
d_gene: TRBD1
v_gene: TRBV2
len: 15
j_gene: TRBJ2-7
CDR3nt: TGTGCCAGCAGAACCGGGACAGGGGGCGGGTACGAGCAGTACTTC
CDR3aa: CASRTGTGGGYEQYF

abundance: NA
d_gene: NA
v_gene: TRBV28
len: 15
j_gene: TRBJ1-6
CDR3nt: TGTGCCAGCAGTTTGATTCCCCGGGACGATTCACCCCTCCACTTT
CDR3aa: CASSLIPRDDSPLHF

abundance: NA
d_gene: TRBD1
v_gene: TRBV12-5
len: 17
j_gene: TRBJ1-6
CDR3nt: TGTGCTAGTGGTTTGGTAGTGACAGGGGAAGAAAATTCACCCCTCCACTTT
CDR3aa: CASGLVVTGEENSPLHF

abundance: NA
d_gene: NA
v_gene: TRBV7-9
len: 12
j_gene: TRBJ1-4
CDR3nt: TGTGCCAGGCAGGGAACTAATGAAAAACTGTTTTTT
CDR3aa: CARQGTNEKLFF

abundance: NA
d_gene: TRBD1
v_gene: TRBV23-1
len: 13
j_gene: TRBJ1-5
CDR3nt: TGCGCCAGCGAGAAACAGGGGGGTCAGCCCCAGCATTTT
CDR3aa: CASEKQGGQPQHF

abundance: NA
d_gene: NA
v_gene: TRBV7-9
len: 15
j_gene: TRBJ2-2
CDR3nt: TGTGCCAGCAGCTTAGCGGGGCTTTCGCCCGGGGAGCTGTTTTTT
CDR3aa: CASSLAGLSPGELFF

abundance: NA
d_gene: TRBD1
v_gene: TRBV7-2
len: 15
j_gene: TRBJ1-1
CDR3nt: TGTGCCAGCAGCGGGACAGGGTATGAGGGCACTGAAGCTTTCTTT
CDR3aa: CASSGTGYEGTEAFF

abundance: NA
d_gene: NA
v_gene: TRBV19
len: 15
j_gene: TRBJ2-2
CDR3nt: TGTGCCAGTAGGGGGGGGCAGGGGAACACCGGGGAGCTGTTTTTT
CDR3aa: CASRGGQGNTGELFF

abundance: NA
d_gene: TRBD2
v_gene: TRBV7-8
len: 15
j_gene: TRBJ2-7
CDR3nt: TGTGCCAGCAATGGGGGGACTAGCGGAACCTACGAGCAGTACTTC
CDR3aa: CASNGGTSGTYEQYF

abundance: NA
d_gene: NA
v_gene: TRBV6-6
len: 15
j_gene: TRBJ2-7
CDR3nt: TGTGCCAGCAGTTACTATCAGGACGTCTCCTACGAGCAGTACTTC
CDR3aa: CASSYYQDVSYEQYF

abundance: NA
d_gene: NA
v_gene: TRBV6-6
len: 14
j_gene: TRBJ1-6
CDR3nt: TGTGCCAGCAGTTACTCGATAGGAGATTCACCCCTCCACTTT
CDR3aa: CASSYSIGDSPLHF

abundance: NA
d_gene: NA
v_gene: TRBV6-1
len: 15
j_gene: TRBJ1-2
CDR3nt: TGTGCCAGCAGTGTCCTCAAACCGGGTAACTATGGCTACACCTTC
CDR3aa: CASSVLKPGNYGYTF

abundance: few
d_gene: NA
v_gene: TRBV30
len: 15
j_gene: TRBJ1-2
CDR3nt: TGTGCCTGGAGTGTCGGGGGGCGCGAGGTCTATGGCTACACCTTC
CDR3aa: CAWSVGGREVYGYTF

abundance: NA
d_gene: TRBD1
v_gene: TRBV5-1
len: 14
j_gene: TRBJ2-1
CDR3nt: TGCGCCAGCAGCTCGGACAGGGGTCGGAATGAGCAGTTCTTC
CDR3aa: CASSSDRGRNEQFF

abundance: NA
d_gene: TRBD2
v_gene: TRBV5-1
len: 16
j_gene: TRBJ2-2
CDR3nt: TGCGCCAGCAGCTTGGAACTCGGGACTAAGGCCGGGGAGCTGTTTTTT
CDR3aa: CASSLELGTKAGELFF

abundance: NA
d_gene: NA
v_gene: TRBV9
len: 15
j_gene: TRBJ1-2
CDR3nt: TGTGCCAGCAGCGTAGCGGGGGAACCTAACTATGGCTACACCTTC
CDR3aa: CASSVAGEPNYGYTF